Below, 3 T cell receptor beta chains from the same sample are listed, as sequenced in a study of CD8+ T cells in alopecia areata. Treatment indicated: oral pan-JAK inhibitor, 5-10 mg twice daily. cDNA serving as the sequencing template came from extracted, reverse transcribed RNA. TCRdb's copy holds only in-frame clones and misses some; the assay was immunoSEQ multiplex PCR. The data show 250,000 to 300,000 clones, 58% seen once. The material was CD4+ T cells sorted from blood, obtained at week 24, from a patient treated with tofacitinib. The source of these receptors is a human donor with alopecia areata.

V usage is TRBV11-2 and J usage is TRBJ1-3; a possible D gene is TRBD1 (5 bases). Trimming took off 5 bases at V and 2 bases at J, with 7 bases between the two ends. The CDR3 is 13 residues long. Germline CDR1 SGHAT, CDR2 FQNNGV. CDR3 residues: CASSPGTGNTIYF. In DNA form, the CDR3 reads TGTGCCAGCAGCCCAGGGACTGGAAACACCATATATTTT.

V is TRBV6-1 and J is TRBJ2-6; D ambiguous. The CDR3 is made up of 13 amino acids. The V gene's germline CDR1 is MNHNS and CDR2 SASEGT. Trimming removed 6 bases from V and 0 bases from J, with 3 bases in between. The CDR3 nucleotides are TGTGCCAGCAGCTTCTCTGGGGCCAACGTCCTGACTTTC. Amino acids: CASSFSGANVLTF.

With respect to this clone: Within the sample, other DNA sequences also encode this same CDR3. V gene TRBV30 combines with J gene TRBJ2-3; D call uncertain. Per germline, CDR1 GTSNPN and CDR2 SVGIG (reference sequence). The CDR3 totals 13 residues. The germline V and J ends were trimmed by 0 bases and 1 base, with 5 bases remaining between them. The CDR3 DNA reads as TGTGCCTGGAGTGTACGTGGCACAGATACGCAGTATTTT. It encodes CAWSVRGTDTQYF.